Reported below is one TCR beta chain. This entry comes from a study of blood T cell repertoires in COVID-19. Study as a whole: COVID-19 samples from acute and convalescent phases originated in the United States, Italy and Spain. Nucleic acid was either cDNA or gDNA, and it came from T cells, B-cell-depleted T cells, or PBMCs.

The CDR3 runs to 17 residues. The V and J ends lost 1 base and 5 bases respectively, with 20 bases between them. Per germline, CDR1 MNHNS and CDR2 SASEGT. As processed by the authors: The assay estimated nucleated cells by amplifying reference gene primers. Profiling relied on immunoSEQ multiplex PCR, and the TCRdb table lists in-frame clones only, not all of them. That table is the source of V, J and clone size, and D and trimming were worked out from the DNA. The sample has approximately 170,000 clones, over 80% seen once; the top ten hold 10% to 15%. Specimen: peripheral blood. This sequence joins TRBV6-1 and TRBJ2-5, with D tentatively TRBD2 (6 bases). The receptor's source is a man in his 70s who had recovered from COVID-19. CDR3 loop: CASSEGRSSGYGETQYF. As DNA, the CDR3 is TGTGCCAGCAGTGAAGGTAGGAGTAGCGGCTACGGGGAGACCCAGTACTTC.